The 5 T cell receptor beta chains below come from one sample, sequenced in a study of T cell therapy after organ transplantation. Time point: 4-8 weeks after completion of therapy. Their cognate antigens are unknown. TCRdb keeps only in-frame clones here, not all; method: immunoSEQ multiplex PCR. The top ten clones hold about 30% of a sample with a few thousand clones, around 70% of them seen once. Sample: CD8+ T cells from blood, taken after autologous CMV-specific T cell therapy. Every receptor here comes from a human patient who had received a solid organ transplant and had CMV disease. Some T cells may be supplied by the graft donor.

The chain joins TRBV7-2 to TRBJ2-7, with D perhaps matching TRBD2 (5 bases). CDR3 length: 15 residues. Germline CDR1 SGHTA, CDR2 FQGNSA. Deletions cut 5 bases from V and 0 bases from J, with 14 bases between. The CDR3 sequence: CASSPRAYTSYEQYF. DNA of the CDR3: TGTGCCAGCAGCCCGCGGGCGTACACCTCCTACGAGCAGTACTTC.

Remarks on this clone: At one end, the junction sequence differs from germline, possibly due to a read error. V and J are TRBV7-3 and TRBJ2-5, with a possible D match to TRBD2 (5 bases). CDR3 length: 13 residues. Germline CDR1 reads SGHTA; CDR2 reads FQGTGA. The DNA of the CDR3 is TGTGCCAGCAGCTTACAGTTGGGAGAGGCCCAGTACTTC. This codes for CASSLQLGEAQYF.

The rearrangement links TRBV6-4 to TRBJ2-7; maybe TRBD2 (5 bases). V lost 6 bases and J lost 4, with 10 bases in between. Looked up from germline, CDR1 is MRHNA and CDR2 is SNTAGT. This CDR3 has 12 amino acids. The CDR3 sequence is CASRASRYEQYF. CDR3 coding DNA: TGTGCCAGCAGGGCTAGCAGATACGAGCAGTACTTC.

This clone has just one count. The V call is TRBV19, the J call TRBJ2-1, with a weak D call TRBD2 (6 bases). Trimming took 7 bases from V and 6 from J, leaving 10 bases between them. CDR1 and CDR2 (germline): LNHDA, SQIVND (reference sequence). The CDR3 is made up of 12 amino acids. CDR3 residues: CASTLGGNEQFF. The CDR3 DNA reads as TGTGCCAGTACCCTCGGGGGCAATGAGCAGTTCTTC.

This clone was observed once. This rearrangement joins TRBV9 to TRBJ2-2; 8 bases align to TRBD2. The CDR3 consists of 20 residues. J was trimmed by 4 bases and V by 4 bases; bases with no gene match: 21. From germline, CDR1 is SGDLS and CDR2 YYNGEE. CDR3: CASSSRPEVGTRHITGELFF. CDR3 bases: TGTGCCAGCAGCTCCCGCCCTGAGGTGGGGACTAGGCATATCACCGGGGAGCTGTTTTTT.